This passage covers 7 T cell receptor beta chains from one sample sequenced in a study of blood T cell repertoires in COVID-19. Only in-frame clones appear in the TCRdb table, and some are missing; sequencing was by immunoSEQ multiplex PCR. The sample holds about 88,000 clones; about 90% are singletons and the top ten take 15%. Sequenced material: peripheral blood. The receptors originated from a male donor with acute or convalescent COVID-19.

The chain recombines TRBV7-9 with TRBJ2-7, with D unresolved. Per germline, CDR1 SEHNR and CDR2 FQNEAQ (reference sequence). The V end was cut by 1 base, the J end by 0 bases, with 7 bases between. The CDR3 sequence is 14 residues long. The CDR3 DNA sequence: TGTGCCAGCAGCTTAGACACGAACTCCTACGAGCAGTACTTC. Its protein is CASSLDTNSYEQYF.

This clone was seen a few times. The rearrangement links TRBV7-9 to TRBJ2-1; D not resolved. CDR3 length: 15 amino acids. V lost 6 bases and J 5 bases, leaving 17 bases between the germline ends. In germline, CDR1 is SEHNR, CDR2 FQNEAQ (reference sequence). CDR3 sequence reads: CASSLYPASDNEQFF. CDR3 DNA: TGTGCCAGCAGTCTCTATCCGGCCAGCGACAATGAGCAGTTCTTC.

The genes are TRBV5-1 and TRBJ1-2; tentatively, D is TRBD1 (6 bases). CDR3 length: 14 residues. V lost 4 bases to trimming and J lost 2 bases, with 12 bases between them. The germline gives CDR1 SGHRS, CDR2 YFSETQ. In DNA form, the CDR3 reads TGCGCCAGCAGCCCCGGACAGCAGAACTATGGCTACACCTTC. Its translation: CASSPGQQNYGYTF.

V gene TRBV10-3 combines with J gene TRBJ2-1; 16 nucleotides align to TRBD2. Trimming at V came to 7 bases and at J to 10 bases, leaving 7 bases not matched to a gene. The CDR3 loop spans 15 amino acids. Germline-derived CDR1 and CDR2 are ENHRY and SYGVKD. CDR3 DNA sequence: TGTGCCATCACCGGGACTAGCGGGGGGGCCGGGGAGCAGTTCTTC. It encodes CAITGTSGGAGEQFF.

This clone was detected only once. This chain uses TRBV6-6 with TRBJ1-5; 7 bases are shared with TRBD1. The germline gives CDR1 MNHNY, CDR2 SVGAGI (reference sequence). With 7 bases clipped from V and 0 bases from J, the junction kept 9 bases outside the gene matches. This CDR3 region has 16 residues. The CDR3 here is CASKQTGRNSNQPQHF. The CDR3 DNA reads as TGTGCCAGCAAGCAGACAGGGCGCAATAGCAATCAGCCCCAGCATTTT.

The chain uses TRBV30 and TRBJ1-1; D is possibly TRBD1 (6 bases). Trimming stripped 3 bases from V and 4 bases from J, with 12 bases between. The CDR3 runs 13 residues. Per the germline V gene, CDR1 is GTSNPN and CDR2 is SVGIG (reference sequence). CDR3 in DNA: TGTGCCTGGAGGCGGCAGGGGAGCACTGAAGCTTTCTTT. It is translated as CAWRRQGSTEAFF.

This chain joins TRBV12-3 or TRBV12-4 and TRBJ1-5; D gene ambiguous. The CDR3 spans 12 residues. V gave up 5 bases and J gave up 5 bases, with 7 bases separating them. DNA for the CDR3: TGTGCCAGCAGTCTGCCGGATCAGCCCCAGCATTTT. This gives the protein CASSLPDQPQHF.